The rows below give T cell receptor beta chains drawn from one sample of a study of response to subunit inactivated influenza vaccine. From the RT-PCR reads, TCRdb called clonotypes with MiXCR, one entry per CDR3 protein. The data contain about 540,000 distinct CDR3 sequences, around 25% of them singletons. These data were likewise used in another study, on T cells expressing NK-cell markers.

Sequences were derived from CD4+ T cells sorted from PBMCs, sampled about 13 days after vaccination. Every receptor here comes from a man over 45 who received an inactivated influenza vaccine. CDR3s include the opening cysteine and the closing phenylalanine or tryptophan. D genes are given only for firm matches. For some rows the clone size is stated as once, few or many, or as a class when expanded; others skip it.

clone_size	v_call	d_call	j_call	cdr3_aa	cdr3_nt
.	TRBV12-3/TRBV12-4	.	TRBJ1-6	CASSFVSGTNSPLHF	TGTGCCAGCAGCTTTGTCTCGGGGACGAATTCACCCCTCCACTTT
.	TRBV27	.	TRBJ2-7	CASSLRPGTGEQYF	TGTGCCAGCAGTTTACGACCCGGGACGGGTGAGCAGTACTTC
.	TRBV7-3	.	TRBJ2-2	CASSLGPPNTGELFF	TGTGCCAGCAGCTTAGGACCGCCGAACACCGGGGAGCTGTTTTTT
.	TRBV4-2	.	TRBJ2-7	CASSQDMTQGSYEQYF	TGTGCCAGCAGCCAAGATATGACTCAGGGGTCCTACGAGCAGTACTTC
.	TRBV9	.	TRBJ1-5	CASSVGPGRSNQPQHF	TGTGCCAGCAGCGTAGGTCCGGGGCGAAGCAATCAGCCCCAGCATTTT
.	TRBV3-1	TRBD2	TRBJ2-3	CASSQTRGGTDTQYF	TGTGCCAGCAGCCAAACACGGGGGGGCACAGATACGCAGTATTTT
few	TRBV4-2	.	TRBJ2-4	CASSQEQGSQYF	TGTGCCAGCAGCCAAGAGCAGGGGAGTCAGTACTTC
.	TRBV5-1	.	TRBJ2-1	CASSGTGISYNEQFF	TGCGCCAGCAGCGGTACAGGGATCTCCTACAATGAGCAGTTCTTC
.	TRBV12-3/TRBV12-4	TRBD1	TRBJ1-3	CASSIQTGFSGNTIYF	TGTGCCAGCAGCATACAGACAGGGTTCTCTGGAAACACCATATATTTT
.	TRBV4-3	.	TRBJ2-5	CASSLRVHETQYF	TGCGCCAGCAGCCTGAGAGTACACGAGACCCAGTACTTC
few	TRBV9	TRBD2	TRBJ2-3	CASSVGPWTSGFDTQYF	TGTGCCAGCAGCGTAGGGCCATGGACTAGCGGGTTCGATACGCAGTATTTT
few	TRBV5-1	.	TRBJ1-1	CASSLEVVTEAFF	TGCGCCAGCAGCTTGGAAGTTGTCACTGAAGCTTTCTTT
.	TRBV6-2/TRBV6-3	TRBD1	TRBJ1-1	CASSYSTGASPQNTEAFF	TGTGCCAGCAGTTACTCGACAGGGGCTTCCCCACAGAACACTGAAGCTTTCTTT
.	TRBV19	.	TRBJ2-2	CASSIGGMMSNTGELFF	TGTGCCAGTAGTATAGGTGGTATGATGTCGAACACCGGGGAGCTGTTTTTT
few	TRBV7-2	.	TRBJ2-1	CASSGGGLLSYNEQFF	TGTGCCAGCAGTGGGGGGGGGCTACTCTCCTACAATGAGCAGTTCTTC
few	TRBV20-1	.	TRBJ2-7	CSARAVGNYEQYF	TGCAGTGCTAGGGCCGTTGGGAACTACGAGCAGTACTTC
few	TRBV12-3/TRBV12-4	.	TRBJ2-2	CASSFGLLNTGELFF	TGTGCCAGCAGTTTCGGTCTCCTGAACACCGGGGAGCTGTTTTTT
many	TRBV28	TRBD2	TRBJ2-3	CASSLFWADAGGGTDTQYF	TGTGCCAGCAGTTTATTTTGGGCAGACGCGGGGGGGGGCACAGATACGCAGTATTTT
.	TRBV20-1	TRBD1	TRBJ1-4	CSARQGEKLFF	TGCAGTGCTCGACAGGGGGAAAAACTGTTTTTT
.	TRBV3-1	.	TRBJ2-5	CASRPRVGRGETQYF	TGTGCCAGCAGACCCCGGGTTGGGCGAGGAGAGACCCAGTACTTC
few	TRBV24-1	TRBD1	TRBJ2-1	CATSDGAGYRGYEQFF	TGTGCCACCAGTGATGGTGCCGGTTACAGGGGGTACGAGCAGTTCTTC
.	TRBV20-1	.	TRBJ1-6	CSASDSSYNSPLHF	TGCAGTGCGAGCGACAGCTCCTATAATTCACCCCTCCACTTT
.	TRBV20-1	.	TRBJ2-5	CSAGSTNKETQYF	TGCAGTGCGGGTTCAACTAACAAAGAGACCCAGTACTTC
.	TRBV4-3	.	TRBJ2-2	CASSQDSRDPGELFF	TGCGCCAGCAGCCAAGATTCCCGCGACCCCGGGGAGCTGTTTTTT
.	TRBV12-3/TRBV12-4	.	TRBJ2-1	CASSYLDEQFF	TGTGCCAGCAGTTACTTAGATGAGCAGTTCTTC
.	TRBV2	.	TRBJ2-5	CASRKETQYF	TGTGCCAGCCGTAAAGAGACCCAGTACTTC
few	TRBV6-2/TRBV6-3	.	TRBJ2-7	CASSSRNTSPYEQYF	TGTGCCAGCAGTTCCCGTAACACCTCACCCTACGAGCAGTACTTC
.	TRBV5-5	.	TRBJ2-7	CASSLAREVLSYEQYF	TGTGCCAGCAGCTTGGCAAGGGAGGTCCTCTCCTACGAGCAGTACTTC
.	TRBV6-2/TRBV6-3	TRBD1	TRBJ2-1	CASSPSGQGTDNEQFF	TGTGCCAGCAGTCCCTCGGGACAGGGCACCGACAATGAGCAGTTCTTC
.	TRBV20-1	TRBD2	TRBJ2-3	CSANPSGNTDTQYF	TGCAGTGCAAACCCTAGCGGAAACACAGATACGCAGTATTTT